This is a list of T cell receptor beta chains from one sample in a study of glioma-infiltrating T cells after dendritic cell vaccination. The repertoire was sequenced with immunoSEQ multiplex PCR; TCRdb's copy has only in-frame clones and lacks some. The sample lists 50,000 to 75,000 clones, 85% occurring once. Source: blood, taken after dendritic cell vaccination. The receptor source for this set is a human donor with glioblastoma. The CDR3 runs from the conserved cysteine through the conserved F or W. Each record gives: clone size, V gene, D gene, J gene, CDR3 protein, CDR3 DNA. D genes are given only for firm matches. The size of a clone is reported for some rows only, either as once, few or many, or as a class for expanded clones.

clone_size: .; v_call: TRBV5-1; d_call: .; j_call: TRBJ1-2; cdr3_aa: CASSSYGSNYGYTF; cdr3_nt: TGCGCCAGCAGCTCGTACGGGTCTAACTATGGCTACACCTTC
clone_size: .; v_call: TRBV5-8; d_call: .; j_call: TRBJ2-6; cdr3_aa: CASSLDGSGANVLTF; cdr3_nt: TGTGCCAGCAGCTTGGACGGTTCTGGGGCCAACGTCCTGACTTTC
clone_size: .; v_call: TRBV5-1; d_call: TRBD1; j_call: TRBJ2-5; cdr3_aa: CASSIPGTEETQYF; cdr3_nt: TGCGCCAGCAGCATCCCCGGGACAGAAGAGACCCAGTACTTC
clone_size: few; v_call: TRBV2; d_call: TRBD2; j_call: TRBJ2-7; cdr3_aa: CASSGTSFRDEQYF; cdr3_nt: TGTGCCAGCAGTGGGACTAGCTTCCGAGACGAGCAGTACTTC
clone_size: .; v_call: TRBV7-8; d_call: .; j_call: TRBJ2-7; cdr3_aa: CASSLGTQYYEQYF; cdr3_nt: TGTGCCAGCAGCTTAGGGACACAATACTACGAGCAGTACTTC
clone_size: once; v_call: TRBV11-2; d_call: .; j_call: TRBJ2-7; cdr3_aa: CASSITRGRGSYEQYF; cdr3_nt: TGTGCCAGCAGCATTACCAGGGGGCGGGGGTCCTACGAGCAGTACTTC
clone_size: .; v_call: TRBV7-6; d_call: TRBD2; j_call: TRBJ2-3; cdr3_aa: CASSSRYLAGGLTDTQYF; cdr3_nt: TGTGCCAGCAGCTCTCGCTATCTAGCGGGGGGATTGACAGATACGCAGTATTTT
clone_size: .; v_call: TRBV27; d_call: .; j_call: TRBJ2-2; cdr3_aa: CASSSIIGGTGELFF; cdr3_nt: TGTGCCAGCAGTTCGATAATCGGGGGCACCGGGGAGCTGTTTTTT
clone_size: .; v_call: TRBV4-3; d_call: .; j_call: TRBJ2-7; cdr3_aa: CASSQEEAAIYEQYF; cdr3_nt: TGCGCCAGCAGCCAAGAGGAGGCAGCAATCTACGAGCAGTACTTC
clone_size: .; v_call: TRBV28; d_call: TRBD2; j_call: TRBJ2-7; cdr3_aa: CASSLIPGGSWTYEQYF; cdr3_nt: TGTGCCAGCAGTTTAATTCCGGGGGGTTCCTGGACCTACGAGCAGTACTTC
clone_size: .; v_call: TRBV6-6; d_call: TRBD1; j_call: TRBJ1-6; cdr3_aa: CASSMTGDGGNSPLHF; cdr3_nt: TGTGCCAGCAGCATGACAGGGGATGGGGGTAATTCACCCCTCCACTTT
clone_size: .; v_call: TRBV11-3; d_call: TRBD2; j_call: TRBJ2-5; cdr3_aa: CASSLELAGEETQYF; cdr3_nt: TGTGCCAGCAGCTTAGAGCTAGCGGGGGAAGAGACCCAGTACTTC
clone_size: .; v_call: TRBV11-1; d_call: .; j_call: TRBJ2-3; cdr3_aa: CASSLDGRDTDTQYF; cdr3_nt: TGTGCCAGCAGCTTAGATGGGCGGGACACAGATACGCAGTATTTT
clone_size: .; v_call: TRBV5-6; d_call: TRBD1; j_call: TRBJ2-7; cdr3_aa: CASSVHGTGESYEQYF; cdr3_nt: TGTGCCAGCAGCGTACACGGGACAGGGGAATCCTACGAGCAGTACTTC
clone_size: .; v_call: TRBV13; d_call: TRBD1; j_call: TRBJ2-7; cdr3_aa: CASTPRTGRNEQYF; cdr3_nt: TGTGCCAGCACCCCTCGGACAGGTCGGAACGAGCAGTACTTC
clone_size: .; v_call: TRBV7-3; d_call: TRBD2; j_call: TRBJ2-1; cdr3_aa: CASSLISGGAYNEQFF; cdr3_nt: TGTGCCAGCAGCTTAATCAGCGGGGGTGCCTACAATGAGCAGTTCTTC
clone_size: .; v_call: TRBV5-4; d_call: .; j_call: TRBJ1-4; cdr3_aa: CASSTVAGEKLFF; cdr3_nt: TGTGCCAGCTCGACAGTAGCTGGGGAAAAACTGTTTTTT
clone_size: .; v_call: TRBV28; d_call: TRBD1; j_call: TRBJ2-7; cdr3_aa: CASSLIPGQGFYEQYF; cdr3_nt: TGTGCCAGCAGTCTCATTCCGGGACAGGGGTTTTACGAGCAGTACTTC
clone_size: .; v_call: TRBV5-4; d_call: .; j_call: TRBJ1-6; cdr3_aa: CASSFKTGSPNSPLHF; cdr3_nt: TGTGCCAGCAGCTTTAAGACAGGTTCGCCCAATTCCCCCCTCCACTTT
clone_size: .; v_call: TRBV6-5; d_call: .; j_call: TRBJ2-7; cdr3_aa: CASSYSPGQDYEQYF; cdr3_nt: TGTGCCAGCAGTTACTCGCCAGGGCAGGACTACGAGCAGTACTTC
clone_size: .; v_call: TRBV2; d_call: .; j_call: TRBJ2-3; cdr3_aa: CASSRRPYPRTDTQYF; cdr3_nt: TGTGCCAGCAGTCGTCGCCCCTACCCCCGCACAGATACGCAGTATTTT
clone_size: .; v_call: TRBV11-2; d_call: TRBD2; j_call: TRBJ2-5; cdr3_aa: CASSLGIERGHREAQYF; cdr3_nt: TGTGCCAGCAGCTTAGGGATCGAGCGGGGGCATCGGGAGGCCCAGTACTTC
clone_size: .; v_call: TRBV5-3; d_call: .; j_call: TRBJ1-2; cdr3_aa: CARSPRQTNYGYTF; cdr3_nt: TGTGCCAGAAGCCCCCGACAGACCAACTATGGCTACACCTTC
clone_size: medium-sized; v_call: TRBV11-3; d_call: TRBD1; j_call: TRBJ1-4; cdr3_aa: CASSLRQGGNEKLFF; cdr3_nt: TGTGCCAGCAGCCTGAGACAGGGGGGTAATGAAAAACTGTTTTTT
clone_size: .; v_call: TRBV7-2; d_call: .; j_call: TRBJ2-1; cdr3_aa: CASSRTAAWNEQFF; cdr3_nt: TGTGCCAGCAGCAGGACAGCGGCTTGGAATGAGCAGTTCTTC
clone_size: .; v_call: TRBV2; d_call: TRBD1; j_call: TRBJ2-3; cdr3_aa: CASSLQGAGTDTQYF; cdr3_nt: TGTGCCAGCAGTCTACAGGGGGCCGGCACAGATACGCAGTATTTT
clone_size: .; v_call: TRBV2; d_call: TRBD1; j_call: TRBJ1-2; cdr3_aa: CASSAGQNYGYTF; cdr3_nt: TGTGCCAGCAGTGCGGGACAGAACTATGGCTACACCTTC
clone_size: .; v_call: TRBV29-1; d_call: .; j_call: TRBJ2-7; cdr3_aa: CSVEGGQGGGSYEQYF; cdr3_nt: TGCAGCGTTGAAGGGGGGCAAGGGGGGGGCTCCTACGAGCAGTACTTC